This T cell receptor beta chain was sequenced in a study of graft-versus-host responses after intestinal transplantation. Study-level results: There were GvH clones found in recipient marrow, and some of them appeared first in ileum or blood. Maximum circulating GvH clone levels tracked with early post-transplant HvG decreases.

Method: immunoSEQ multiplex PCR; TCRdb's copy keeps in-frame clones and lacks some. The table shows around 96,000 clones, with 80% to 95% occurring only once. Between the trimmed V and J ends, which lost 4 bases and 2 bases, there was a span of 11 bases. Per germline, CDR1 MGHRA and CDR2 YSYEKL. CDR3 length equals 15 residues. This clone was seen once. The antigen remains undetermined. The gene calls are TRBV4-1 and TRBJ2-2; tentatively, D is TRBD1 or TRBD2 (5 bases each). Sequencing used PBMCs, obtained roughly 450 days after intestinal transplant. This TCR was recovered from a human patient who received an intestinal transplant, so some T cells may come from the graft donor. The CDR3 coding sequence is TGCGCCAGCAGCCGGACCGGGGACAACACCGGGGAGCTGTTTTTT. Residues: CASSRTGDNTGELFF.